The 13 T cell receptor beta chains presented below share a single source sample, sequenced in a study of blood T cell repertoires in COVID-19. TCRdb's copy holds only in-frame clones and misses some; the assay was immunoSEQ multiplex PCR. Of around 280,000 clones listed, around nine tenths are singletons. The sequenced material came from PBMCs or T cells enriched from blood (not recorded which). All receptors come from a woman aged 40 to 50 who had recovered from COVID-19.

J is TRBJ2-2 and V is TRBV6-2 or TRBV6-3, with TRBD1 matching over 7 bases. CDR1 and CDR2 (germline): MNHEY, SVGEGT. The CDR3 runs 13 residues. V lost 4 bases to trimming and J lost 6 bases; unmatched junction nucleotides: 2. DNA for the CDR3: TGTGCCAGCAGTTGGACAGGTCCCGGGGAGCTGTTTTTT. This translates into CASSWTGPGELFF.

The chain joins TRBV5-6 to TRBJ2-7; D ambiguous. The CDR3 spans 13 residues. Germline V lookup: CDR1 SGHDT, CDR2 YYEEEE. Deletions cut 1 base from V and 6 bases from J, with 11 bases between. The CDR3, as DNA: TGTGCCAGCAGCTTGCTGGAGATGGGCGAGCAGTACTTC. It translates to CASSLLEMGEQYF.

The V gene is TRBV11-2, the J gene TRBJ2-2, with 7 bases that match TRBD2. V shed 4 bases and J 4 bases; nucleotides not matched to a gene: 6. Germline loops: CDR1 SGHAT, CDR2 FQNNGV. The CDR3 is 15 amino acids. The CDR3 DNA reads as TGTGCCAGCAGCTCCCGGCGGGAGAGCACCGGGGAGCTGTTTTTT. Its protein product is CASSSRRESTGELFF.

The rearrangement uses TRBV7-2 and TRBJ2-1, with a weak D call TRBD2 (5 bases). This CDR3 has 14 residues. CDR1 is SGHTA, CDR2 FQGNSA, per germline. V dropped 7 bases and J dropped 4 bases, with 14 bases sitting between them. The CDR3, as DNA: TGTGCCAGCACATCTTCACTAGGATACAATGAGCAGTTCTTC. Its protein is CASTSSLGYNEQFF.

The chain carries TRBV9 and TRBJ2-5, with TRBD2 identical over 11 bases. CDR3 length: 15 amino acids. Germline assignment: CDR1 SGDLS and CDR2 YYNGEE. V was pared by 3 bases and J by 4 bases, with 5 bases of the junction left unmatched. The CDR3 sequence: CASSAILAGVETQYF. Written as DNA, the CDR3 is TGTGCCAGCAGCGCCATACTAGCGGGAGTAGAGACCCAGTACTTC.

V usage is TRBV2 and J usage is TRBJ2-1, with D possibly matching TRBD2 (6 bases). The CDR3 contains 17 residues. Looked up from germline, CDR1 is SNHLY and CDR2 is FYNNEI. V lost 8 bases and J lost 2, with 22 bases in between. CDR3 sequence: CASEVIEGLGTYNEQFF. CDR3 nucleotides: TGTGCCAGCGAGGTAATCGAGGGACTGGGGACCTACAATGAGCAGTTCTTC.

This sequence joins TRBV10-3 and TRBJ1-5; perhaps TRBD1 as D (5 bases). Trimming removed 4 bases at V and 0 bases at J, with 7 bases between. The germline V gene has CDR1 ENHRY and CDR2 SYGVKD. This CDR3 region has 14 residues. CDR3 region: CAISGQYSNQPQHF. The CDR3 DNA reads TGTGCCATCAGTGGACAGTATAGCAATCAGCCCCAGCATTTT.

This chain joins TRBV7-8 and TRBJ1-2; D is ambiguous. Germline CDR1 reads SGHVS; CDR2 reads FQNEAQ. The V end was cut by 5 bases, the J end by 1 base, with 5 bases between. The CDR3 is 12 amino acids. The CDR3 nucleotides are TGTGCCAGCAGCCAGCATAACTATGGCTACACCTTC. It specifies CASSQHNYGYTF.

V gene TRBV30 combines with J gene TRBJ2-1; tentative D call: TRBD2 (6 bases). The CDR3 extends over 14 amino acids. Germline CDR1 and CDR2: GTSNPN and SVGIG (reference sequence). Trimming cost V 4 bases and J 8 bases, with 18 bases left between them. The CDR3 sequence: CAWNPPGRSDEQFF. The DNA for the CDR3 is TGTGCCTGGAACCCTCCCGGGAGAAGCGATGAGCAGTTCTTC.

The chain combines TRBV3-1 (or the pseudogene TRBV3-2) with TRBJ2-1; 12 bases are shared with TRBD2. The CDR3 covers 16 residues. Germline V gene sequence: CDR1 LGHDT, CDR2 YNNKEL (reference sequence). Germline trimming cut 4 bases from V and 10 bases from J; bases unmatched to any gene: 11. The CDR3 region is CASSPSGTSGPSEQFF. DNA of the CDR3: TGTGCCAGCAGCCCTTCCGGGACTAGCGGGCCCAGCGAGCAGTTCTTC.

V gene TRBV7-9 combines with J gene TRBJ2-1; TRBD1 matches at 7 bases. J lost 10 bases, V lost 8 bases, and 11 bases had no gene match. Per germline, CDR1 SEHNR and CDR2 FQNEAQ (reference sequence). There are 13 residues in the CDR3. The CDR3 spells CASCSTGAHEQFF. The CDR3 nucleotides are TGTGCCAGCTGCTCAACAGGGGCGCACGAGCAGTTCTTC.

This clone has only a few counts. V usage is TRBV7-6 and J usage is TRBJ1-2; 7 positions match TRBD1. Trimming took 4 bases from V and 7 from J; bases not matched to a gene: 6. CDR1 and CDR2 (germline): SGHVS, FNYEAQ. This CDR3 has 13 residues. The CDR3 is CASSSYRGSGYTF. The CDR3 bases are TGTGCCAGCAGCTCCTACAGGGGAAGTGGCTACACCTTC. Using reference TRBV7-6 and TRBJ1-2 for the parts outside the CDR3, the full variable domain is GAGVSQSPRYKVTKRGQDVALRCDPISGHVSLYWYRQALGQGPEFLTYFNYEAQQDKSGLPNDRFSAERPEGSISTLTIQRTEQRDSAMYRCASSSYRGSGYTFGSGTRLTVV.

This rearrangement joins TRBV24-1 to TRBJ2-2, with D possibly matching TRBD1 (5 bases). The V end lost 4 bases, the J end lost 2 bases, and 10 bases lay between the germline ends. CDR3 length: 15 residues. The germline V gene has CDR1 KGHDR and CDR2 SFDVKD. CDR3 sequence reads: CATSDQDTNTGELFF. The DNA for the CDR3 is TGTGCCACCAGTGACCAGGACACCAACACCGGGGAGCTGTTTTTT.